This T cell receptor (beta chain) comes out of a study of response to subunit inactivated influenza vaccine (dated by TCRdb to 2017 to 2018). Concerning the study at large: Deep quantitative profiling of the T cell receptor repertoire was used in the study to follow responses to a trivalent subunit inactivated influenza vaccine.

There are 16 amino acids in the CDR3, from cysteine to phenylalanine inclusive. Only the CDR3 part of the read is kept: 48 bases, read in frame from the first base. CDR1 and CDR2, per the germline V gene (reference sequence), are SEHNR and FQNEAQ. Unmatched junction bases come to 8, with V trimmed by 3 bases and J by 0 bases. Concerning this clonotype: It lacks a known antigen. No much larger clone is present one base from it, and per-base qualities are unavailable.

The library was obtained by RT-PCR. Sequencing relied on an Illumina HiSeq 2500. TCRdb reran the public reads through fastp at Q25 and MiXCR, keeping productive beta chains. CDR3 protein sequences are deduplicated, and each keeps its most common genes and DNA. Within this sample are roughly 630,000 distinct CDR3 sequences, with around 15% of them counted one time only. Together, the top ten hold roughly 7.2% of the sample. Points the paper makes about the study in general: According to the authors, only a limited number of new T cells may be recruited by each seasonal influenza vaccination.

The sequence is built from TRBV7-9 and TRBJ2-7; 7 bases in between match TRBD1. The source of this sequence is a middle-aged man who received an inactivated influenza vaccine. Donor details come from another sample of the same person, matched by shared clones. Sample: PBMCs from blood, taken around two weeks before vaccination. The DNA reads as follows: TGTGCCAGCAGCTTGCCTGGATACAGGGGCTCCTACGAGCAGTACTTC. The resulting protein is CASSLPGYRGSYEQYF. This CDR3, with the reference TRBV7-9 and TRBJ2-7 proteins standing in past its ends, gives the full variable domain DTGVSQNPRHKITKRGQNVTFRCDPISEHNRLYWYRQTLGQGPEFLTYFQNEAQLEKSRLLSDRFSAERPKGSFSTLEIQRTEQGDSAMYLCASSLPGYRGSYEQYFGPGTRLTVT.